The 23 T cell receptor beta chains presented below share a single source sample, sequenced in a study of T cell clonality in common variable immunodeficiency. The protocol was immunoSEQ multiplex PCR, while the TCRdb copy is restricted to in-frame clones and leaves out a portion. The specimen has 60,000 to 75,000 clones, none found just once. The sequenced material came from peripheral blood mononuclear cells. All receptors derive from a person aged 18 to 75 in good health.

In its sample, this clone was seen many times. With the read ending 3 residues before the CDR3 end, the germline J gene is used to fill in that end. The chain employs TRBV6-2 or TRBV6-3 and TRBJ2-1; D call uncertain. Germline lookup yields CDR1 MNHEY and CDR2 SVGEGT. The V end lost 2 bases, the J end lost 6 bases, and 5 bases lay between the germline ends. This CDR3 has 12 amino acids. The CDR3 DNA, read in part, is TGTGCCAGCAGTTACGGCAGCAATGAG. This gives the protein CASSYGSNE. The entire CDR3 is CASSYGSNEQFF.

This clone has a count of ten or more. The read terminates 3 residues before the CDR3 end, so the remaining end is supplied by the germline J gene. The chain uses TRBV11-2 and TRBJ2-5; D is unresolved. Trimming pared 3 bases from V and 0 bases from J, leaving 8 bases between. The germline V gene encodes CDR1 SGHAT and CDR2 FQNNGV. There are 14 residues in the CDR3. The CDR3 sequence is CASSFLTYQETQYF. CDR3 bases read: TGTGCCAGCAGCTTTCTAACCTACCAAGAGACC.

This clone was counted at least ten times. The observed sequence ends 3 residues before the CDR3 terminus, with the missing tail filled in from the germline J gene. This chain joins TRBV11-2 and TRBJ2-7; 7 bases line up with TRBD2. The CDR3 extends over 14 amino acids. The germline V gene encodes CDR1 SGHAT and CDR2 FQNNGV. V was clipped by 3 bases and J by 4 bases; unmatched bases: 6. Here the CDR3 reads CASSLRSGPYEQYF. The part of the CDR3 DNA that was read is TGTGCCAGCAGCTTGCGTAGCGGGCCTTACGAG. Full variable domain (missing parts from reference TRBV11-2 and TRBJ2-7): EAGVAQSPRYKIIEKRQSVAFWCNPISGHATLYWYQQILGQGPKLLIQFQNNGVVDDSQLPKDRFSAERLKGVDSTLKIQPAKLEDSAVYLCASSLRSGPYEQYFGPGTRLTVT.

This clone has at least ten counts. The CDR3 bases that were read are TGTGCCAGCAGCCGTGGTGGGGGACTCTATGGC. It specifies CASSRGGGLYG. The CDR3 in its entirety is CASSRGGGLYGYTF. The rearrangement uses TRBV7-2 and TRBJ1-2, with a weak D call TRBD1 (5 bases). The read ends 3 residues shy of where the CDR3 ends; the end is completed using the germline J gene. This CDR3 contains 14 residues. Trimming took 5 bases from V and 4 from J, leaving 14 bases between them. Looked up from germline, CDR1 is SGHTA and CDR2 is FQGNSA. The whole variable domain, remainder taken from reference TRBV7-2 and TRBJ1-2, is GAGVSQSPSNKVTEKGKDVELRCDPISGHTALYWYRQSLGQGLEFLIYFQGNSAPDKSGLPSDRFSAERTGGSVSTLTIQRTQQEDSAVYLCASSRGGGLYGYTFGSGTRLTVV.

This clone was recorded many times. The read halts 3 residues ahead of the CDR3 end, with the missing end drawn from the germline J gene. The V and J genes are TRBV3-1 (or the pseudogene TRBV3-2) and TRBJ2-3; 10 bases match TRBD2. V lost 0 bases and J lost 0; bases outside the gene matches: 9. The V gene's germline CDR1 is LGHDT and CDR2 YNNKEL (reference sequence). This CDR3 region has 19 residues. The CDR3 bases that were read are TGTGCCAGCAGCCAAGATCTATCCTTGACTAGCGGGAGCACAGATACG. As protein: CASSQDLSLTSGSTDT. The full CDR3 is CASSQDLSLTSGSTDTQYF.

This clone was recorded at least ten times. The CDR3 end falls 3 residues outside the read, so it is completed with the germline J gene. This sequence joins TRBV4-1 and TRBJ2-7; the match to TRBD1 covers 11 bases. Germline-derived CDR1 and CDR2 are MGHRA and YSYEKL. V dropped 1 base and J dropped 4; count of bases not matched to a gene: 12. CDR3 length: 18 amino acids. CDR3 bases read: TGCGCCAGCAGCCAAGTTTGGTCCGTCGGACAGGGGGCTTACGAG. It codes for CASSQVWSVGQGAYE. The CDR3 in its entirety is CASSQVWSVGQGAYEQYF.

This clone was found many times. Coverage ceases 3 residues before the CDR3 finishes, and the germline J gene fills in the end. The J gene is TRBJ2-7, the V gene TRBV28; D not resolved. V dropped 3 bases and J dropped 2 bases, with 5 bases sitting between them. The CDR3 is 12 residues long. Germline CDR1 and CDR2: MDHEN and SYDVKM. The sequenced CDR3 bases are TGTGCCAGCAGTTTGTCAGCCTACGAG. It translates to CASSLSAYE. The full-length CDR3 reads as CASSLSAYEQYF.

This clone was seen at least ten times. One junction end does not reproduce the germline sequence, and a read error may be involved. With the read ending 3 residues before the CDR3 end, the germline J gene is used to fill in that end. This sequence joins TRBV6-1 and TRBJ1-2; D is unresolved. The CDR3 sequence is 12 residues long. The germline gives CDR1 MNHNS, CDR2 SASEGT. CDR3 DNA (partial): TGTGCCAGCGGTGACCCGGGGTTTGGC. This translates into CASGDPGFG. The full CDR3 protein reads CASGDPGFGYTF.

This clone was observed at least ten times. Read coverage stops 3 residues before the CDR3 terminus; the germline J gene supplies the remainder. The chain joins TRBV7-9 to TRBJ2-5; tentatively, D is TRBD2 (6 bases). V lost 1 base and J 3 bases, leaving 9 bases between the germline ends. CDR3 length: 14 amino acids. Germline V gene sequence: CDR1 SEHNR, CDR2 FQNEAQ (reference sequence). The CDR3 bases that were read are TGTGCCAGCAGCTTAGTTAGCGGAGAAGAGACC. Translating it yields CASSLVSGEET. The whole CDR3 protein is CASSLVSGEETQYF. The whole variable domain, filled in from reference TRBV7-9 and TRBJ2-5, reads DTGVSQNPRHKITKRGQNVTFRCDPISEHNRLYWYRQTLGQGPEFLTYFQNEAQLEKSRLLSDRFSAERPKGSFSTLEIQRTEQGDSAMYLCASSLVSGEETQYFGPGTRLLVL.

This clone was seen many times. The read finishes 3 residues shy of the CDR3 end, and the germline J gene is used to complete it. V gene TRBV20-1 combines with J gene TRBJ1-1; 7 nucleotides match TRBD1. The CDR3 has 15 amino acids. After removal of 4 bases from V and 4 bases from J, the junction contained 12 bases not matched to a gene. Germline CDR1 DFQATT, CDR2 SNEGSKA (reference sequence). The CDR3 spells CSAKSVRQGGTEAFF. Partial CDR3 DNA: TGCAGTGCTAAGTCCGTTAGGCAGGGGGGCACTGAA.

This clone was found many times. The observed sequence ends 3 residues before the CDR3 terminus, with the missing tail filled in from the germline J gene. The chain combines TRBV5-1 with TRBJ1-1, with 8 bases matching TRBD1. The CDR3 is 15 amino acids. Germline V gene data show CDR1 as SGHRS and CDR2 as YFSETQ. V was clipped by 4 bases and J by 0 bases; unmatched bases: 5. Incomplete CDR3 DNA: TGCGCCAGCAGCCCCGGGACAGGCATGAACACTGAA. It specifies CASSPGTGMNTE. Given in full, the CDR3 is CASSPGTGMNTEAFF.

As to this clone: The read ends 3 residues shy of where the CDR3 ends; the end is completed using the germline J gene. This sequence joins TRBV10-2 and TRBJ2-7, with D possibly TRBD2 on 5 matching bases. This CDR3 has 14 residues. V was clipped by 3 bases and J by 2 bases, with 11 bases between them. Germline-derived CDR1 and CDR2 are WSHSY and SAAADI. CDR3 DNA (partial): TGCGCCAGCAGTGATTTGATGAGGGCCTACGAG. Encoded protein: CASSDLMRAYE. In full, the CDR3 reads CASSDLMRAYEQYF.

This clone was counted at least ten times. The sequence runs out 3 residues before the end of the CDR3; the remainder is reconstructed from the germline J gene. This chain connects TRBV5-4 to TRBJ2-2; no reliable D call. V was cut by 0 bases and J by 0 bases, with 6 bases left in between. CDR3 size: 15 residues. CDR1 is SGHNT, CDR2 YYREEE, per germline (reference sequence). CDR3: CASSLAVANTGELFF. The CDR3 bases that were read are TGTGCCAGCAGCTTGGCGGTCGCGAACACCGGGGAG.

The sample holds many counts of this clone. The CDR3 end lies 3 residues beyond the end of the read and is filled in from the germline J gene. The chain carries TRBV20-1 and TRBJ1-4; tentatively, D is TRBD1 (5 bases). Trimming left V 3 bases short and J 0 bases short, with 11 bases between. The germline V gene has CDR1 DFQATT and CDR2 SNEGSKA (reference sequence). CDR3 length: 15 residues. CDR3 amino acids: CSASPQQATNEKLFF. The DNA read from the CDR3 is TGCAGTGCTAGCCCACAACAGGCAACTAATGAAAAA.

This clone has a count of ten or more. The CDR3 end lies 3 residues beyond the end of the read and is filled in from the germline J gene. This chain links TRBV5-4 with TRBJ2-1; TRBD2 matches at 10 bases. The length of the CDR3 is 15 residues. Germline values: CDR1 SGHNT, CDR2 YYREEE (reference sequence). With 1 base clipped from V and 7 bases from J, the junction kept 5 bases outside the gene matches. CDR3 protein: CASSLQLAGRNEQFF. The DNA read from the CDR3 is TGTGCCAGCAGCTTGCAACTAGCGGGAAGGAATGAG. Full variable domain (outside the CDR3, taken from reference TRBV5-4 and TRBJ2-1): ETGVTQSPTHLIKTRGQQVTLRCSSQSGHNTVSWYQQALGQGPQFIFQYYREEENGRGNFPPRFSGLQFPNYSSELNVNALELDDSALYLCASSLQLAGRNEQFFGPGTRLTVL.

This clone was seen at least ten times. The read finishes 3 residues shy of the CDR3 end, and the germline J gene is used to complete it. The V gene is TRBV20-1, the J gene TRBJ2-7; TRBD1 agrees at 8 bases. From germline, CDR1 is DFQATT and CDR2 SNEGSKA (reference sequence). CDR3 size: 13 residues. Trimming at V came to 6 bases and at J to 3 bases, leaving 7 bases not matched to a gene. CDR3 bases read: TGCAGTGCAAAACCGGGACAGGACTACGAG. This codes for CSAKPGQDYE. The whole CDR3 sequence reads CSAKPGQDYEQYF.

This clone was seen many times. The sequence runs out 3 residues before the end of the CDR3; the remainder is reconstructed from the germline J gene. The chain employs TRBV20-1 and TRBJ1-6; a weak D match, TRBD1 (5 bases). V was shortened by 3 bases and J by 6 bases, with 12 bases between the two germline ends. Looked up from germline, CDR1 is DFQATT and CDR2 is SNEGSKA (reference sequence). The CDR3 contains 14 residues. This CDR3 reads CSASGGDSNSPLHF. Incomplete CDR3 DNA: TGCAGTGCTAGCGGAGGGGATTCTAATTCACCC.

This clone was detected ten times or more. The part of the CDR3 DNA that was read is TGTGCCAGCTCACCAGGGGCAGGGATCGGACAGCCC. Protein: CASSPGAGIGQP. The complete CDR3 reads CASSPGAGIGQPQHF. The chain couples TRBV18 to TRBJ1-5; maybe TRBD1 (5 bases). The sequence runs out 3 residues before the end of the CDR3; the remainder is reconstructed from the germline J gene. The germline V and J ends were trimmed by 2 bases and 7 bases, with 15 bases remaining between them. Per germline, CDR1 KGHSH and CDR2 LQKENI. There are 15 residues in the CDR3.

This clone was found many times. The read stops 3 residues short of the end of the CDR3; the missing end is completed from the germline J gene. The chain has TRBV28 and TRBJ1-5, with 7 bases fitting TRBD1. The length of the CDR3 is 17 residues. Trimming took 8 bases from V and 1 from J; bases not matched to a gene: 14. Germline CDR1 and CDR2: MDHEN and SYDVKM. CDR3 DNA (partial): TGTGCCAGCCAACATGGGGACAGCCGACGGAGCAATCAGCCC. Amino acids: CASQHGDSRRSNQP. The entire CDR3 protein is CASQHGDSRRSNQPQHF.

The sample holds many counts of this clone. The CDR3 goes on 3 residues after the read ends, and that part is filled in from the germline J gene. V usage is TRBV28 and J usage is TRBJ1-2; tentatively, D is TRBD1 (6 bases). CDR1 is MDHEN, CDR2 SYDVKM, per germline. V gave up 4 bases and J gave up 4 bases, with 10 bases separating them. There are 13 residues in the CDR3. Incomplete CDR3 DNA: TGTGCCAGCAGTTCAGGACAGCTCTATGGC. This codes for CASSSGQLYG. The full CDR3 protein is CASSSGQLYGYTF.

This clone was seen at least ten times. The read ends 3 residues early relative to the CDR3; the germline J gene fills the gap. The gene calls are TRBV5-1 and TRBJ2-7, with TRBD1 as a possible D gene (6 bases). The V end lost 1 base, the J end lost 3 bases, and 14 bases lay between the germline ends. The CDR3 contains 15 residues. Germline CDR1 SGHRS, CDR2 YFSETQ. The CDR3 is CASSLSGQRFYEQYF. Partial CDR3 DNA: TGCGCCAGCAGCTTGAGTGGACAGCGCTTCTACGAG.

At least ten counts were recorded for this clone. The CDR3 end is not reached by the read, which stops 3 residues before it; the germline J gene fills it in. The rearrangement links TRBV12-3 or TRBV12-4 to TRBJ1-5; D uncertain. This CDR3 contains 13 residues. V lost 4 bases, J lost 7 bases, and 11 bases lay in between. The CDR3 sequence: CASSSDGGQPQHF. Partial CDR3 DNA: TGTGCCAGCAGTTCAGACGGCGGCCAGCCC.

This clone was counted many times. Incomplete CDR3 DNA: TGTGCCAGCAGCTTAAATCCGGGACAGGGGGCGTTTAATGAG. It specifies CASSLNPGQGAFNE. The entire CDR3 sequence reads CASSLNPGQGAFNEQFF. The rearrangement joins TRBV7-3 to TRBJ2-1, with TRBD1 identical over 12 bases. The read ends 3 residues early relative to the CDR3; the germline J gene fills the gap. The trim removed 1 base at V and 7 bases at J, leaving 8 bases unmatched. The CDR3 spans 17 residues. Germline lookup yields CDR1 SGHTA and CDR2 FQGTGA.